Each of the 29 T cell receptor beta chains below was sequenced from the same sample in a study of T-cell reconstitution after alpha-beta-depleted transplantation in children (dated by TCRdb to 2016 to 2017). Library method: PCR. The sample was run on an Illumina HiSeq 2500. To normalize quantification of the TCRbeta repertoire, the TCR libraries were built with molecular barcoding that relied on unique molecular identifiers. The public sequencing data were trimmed at Q25 with fastp and processed into clonotypes with MiXCR by TCRdb, which kept only in-frame beta chains. Each CDR3 protein appears once, grouped with its most common genes and DNA. In this sample the table shows fewer than 400,000 distinct CDR3 sequences, roughly 20% of which occur a single time. The ten largest clones take up 3.8% of the sample. The specimen comprised PBMCs from the stem cell graft donor, sampled from the stem cell graft. The receptors were sampled from a human donor who donated a stem cell graft to a child with acute myeloid leukemia.

This clonotype was counted only a few times. V and J are TRBV5-1 and TRBJ1-1; unclear D gene. The CDR3 contains 16 residues. The V end was cut by 4 bases, the J end by 2 bases, with 18 bases between. CDR1 SGHRS and CDR2 YFSETQ come from the germline V gene. CDR3 sequence (DNA): TGCGCCAGCAGCGTCGGGCCGCGAATGAGAAACACTGAAGCTTTCTTT. Amino acids: CASSVGPRMRNTEAFF.

The chain uses TRBV9 and TRBJ2-2; tentative D call: TRBD1 (6 bases). CDR1 is SGDLS, CDR2 YYNGEE, per germline. Trimming cost V 3 bases and J 0 bases, with 12 bases left between them. The CDR3 has 16 residues. The CDR3 nucleotides are TGTGCCAGCAGCGCGCAGGGGCTCCCGAACACCGGGGAGCTGTTTTTT. Its protein product is CASSAQGLPNTGELFF.

This clonotype has only a few counts. The genes are TRBV20-1 and TRBJ1-1; TRBD1 agrees at 8 bases. CDR1 DFQATT and CDR2 SNEGSKA come from the germline V gene (reference sequence). V gave up 5 bases and J gave up 4 bases; unmatched junction bases: 3. This CDR3 has 12 amino acids. CDR3 nucleotide sequence: TGCAGTGCTCGGACAGGGCCCACTGAAGCTTTCTTT. Amino acids: CSARTGPTEAFF.

At least ten counts were recorded for this clonotype. The chain is built from TRBV20-1 and TRBJ2-3, with D perhaps being TRBD1 or TRBD2 (5 bases each). The CDR3 totals 13 residues. The V end was cut by 6 bases, the J end by 3 bases, with 13 bases between. In germline, CDR1 is DFQATT, CDR2 SNEGSKA (reference sequence). CDR3 loop: CSAGASGTDTQYF. The CDR3 DNA reads as TGCAGTGCCGGGGCTAGTGGTACAGATACGCAGTATTTT.

This chain connects TRBV27 to TRBJ2-1; D is undetermined. This CDR3 is 13 amino acids long. CDR1 MNHEY and CDR2 SMNVEV come from the germline V gene (reference sequence). V lost 2 bases and J lost 5, with 7 bases in between. CDR3 sequence reads: CASSLAANNEQFF. Written as DNA, the CDR3 is TGTGCCAGCAGTTTAGCGGCCAACAATGAGCAGTTCTTC.

J is TRBJ2-3 and V is TRBV24-1; possible D gene TRBD2, 6 bases. CDR1 is KGHDR and CDR2 is SFDVKD in the germline V gene. The CDR3 is 14 residues long. With 9 bases removed from V and 2 bases from J, the gap between germline ends came to 14 bases. The CDR3: CATRGGVDTDTQYF. The CDR3 DNA is TGTGCCACCCGAGGAGGGGTCGACACAGATACGCAGTATTTT.

V usage is TRBV28 and J usage is TRBJ1-4; D gene uncertain. The CDR3 is 17 residues long. Germline V gene lookup returns CDR1 MDHEN and CDR2 SYDVKM. V lost 3 bases and J lost 5, with 19 bases in between. This CDR3 is CASSLVLAGDLNEKLFF. DNA of the CDR3: TGTGCCAGCAGTTTGGTACTAGCGGGTGACTTAAATGAAAAACTGTTTTTT.

The rearrangement joins TRBV3-1 to TRBJ2-2; 9 bases align to TRBD2. Germline CDR1 LGHDT, CDR2 YNNKEL (reference sequence). Trimming cost V 6 bases and J 4 bases; bases outside gene matches: 6. The CDR3 contains 15 residues. DNA for the CDR3: TGTGCCAGCAGTCGAGCGGGAGGACTCACCGGGGAGCTGTTTTTT. Protein: CASSRAGGLTGELFF.

This clonotype was recorded only once. The chain has TRBV5-5 and TRBJ2-7; the D is unclear. There are 12 residues in the CDR3. Germline CDR1 SGHKS, CDR2 YYEKEE (reference sequence). Trimming took 4 bases from V and 3 from J, leaving 8 bases between them. CDR3 sequence: CASSPEHYEQYF. CDR3 nucleotide sequence: TGTGCCAGCAGCCCGGAACACTACGAGCAGTACTTC.

This clonotype has a handful of counts. The V and J genes are TRBV5-1 and TRBJ1-6; D remains ambiguous. The V gene's germline CDR1 is SGHRS and CDR2 YFSETQ. Trimming took off 4 bases at V and 10 bases at J, with 9 bases between the two ends. The CDR3 contains 12 residues. This chain's CDR3 is CASSTDASPLHF. Written as DNA, the CDR3 is TGCGCCAGCAGCACCGACGCCTCACCCCTCCACTTT.

This chain uses TRBV28 with TRBJ2-4; 9 bases agree with TRBD2. The length of the CDR3 is 18 residues. From germline, CDR1 is MDHEN and CDR2 SYDVKM. The V gene end was trimmed by 6 bases and the J gene end by 0 bases; junction bases not matched to a gene: 12. The CDR3 sequence is CASSPWREGRPAKNIQYF. In nucleotides, the CDR3 is TGTGCCAGCAGCCCCTGGCGGGAGGGTCGGCCAGCCAAAAACATTCAGTACTTC.

This clonotype was counted a few times. The rearrangement links TRBV7-7 to TRBJ2-1; D gene uncertain. This CDR3 is 15 amino acids long. The V gene lost 0 bases and the J gene lost 2 bases, with 8 bases spanning the gap. CDR1 and CDR2 (germline): SSHAT, FNYEAQ (reference sequence). CDR3 sequence reads: CASSLAESTYNEQFF. Written as DNA, the CDR3 is TGTGCCAGCAGCTTAGCGGAAAGTACCTACAATGAGCAGTTCTTC.

This rearrangement joins TRBV20-1 to TRBJ2-7, with TRBD1 identical over 9 bases. Germline CDR1 DFQATT, CDR2 SNEGSKA (reference sequence). The CDR3 covers 16 residues. V was pared by 2 bases and J by 3 bases, with 11 bases of the junction left unmatched. Written as DNA, the CDR3 is TGCAGTGCTAGACCCGAACAGGGGGCGTCGCACTACGAGCAGTACTTC. This gives the protein CSARPEQGASHYEQYF.

J is TRBJ2-7 and V is TRBV29-1, with TRBD1 matching over 7 bases. The CDR3 covers 13 residues. Germline lookup yields CDR1 SQVTM and CDR2 ANQGSEA. With 6 bases clipped from V and 4 bases from J, the junction kept 9 bases outside the gene matches. The CDR3 region has the DNA TGCAGCGTGGAAACAGGGGAACGATACGAGCAGTACTTC. This translates into CSVETGERYEQYF.

This clonotype was seen many times. The V call is TRBV20-1, the J call TRBJ2-1, with 9 bases lining up with TRBD2. The germline V gene encodes CDR1 DFQATT and CDR2 SNEGSKA (reference sequence). The CDR3 is made up of 15 amino acids. Unmatched junction bases numbered 6, after V lost 3 bases and J lost 3 bases. The CDR3, as DNA: TGCAGTGCTAGTGTGGCGGGAGGGCGCTACAATGAGCAGTTCTTC. Its protein product is CSASVAGGRYNEQFF.

This clonotype appeared many times. This chain joins TRBV15 and TRBJ2-1; a possible D gene is TRBD1 (5 bases). Trimming left V 5 bases short and J 8 bases short, with 10 bases between. The CDR3 is 12 residues long. Germline V gene data show CDR1 as LNHNV and CDR2 as YYDKDF (reference sequence). The CDR3 DNA reads TGTGCCACCAGCGAGCTGGGGCATGAGCAGTTCTTC. Translation: CATSELGHEQFF.

This clonotype was counted between two and nine times. The gene calls are TRBV27 and TRBJ2-7; 10 bases line up with TRBD1. The CDR3 totals 15 residues. V dropped 5 bases and J dropped 2; count of bases not matched to a gene: 6. In germline, CDR1 is MNHEY, CDR2 SMNVEV (reference sequence). Here the CDR3 reads CASSRQGAIAYEQYF. The CDR3 DNA reads TGTGCCAGCAGTAGACAGGGGGCAATCGCCTACGAGCAGTACTTC.

The chain has TRBV25-1 and TRBJ2-7; D is undetermined. Deletions cut 0 bases from V and 10 bases from J, with 13 bases between. Germline V lookup: CDR1 MGHDK, CDR2 SYGVNS. CDR3 length equals 13 residues. CDR3 residues: CASSEYSLPEQYF. The CDR3 DNA sequence: TGTGCCAGCAGTGAATATAGCCTACCTGAACAGTACTTC.

The chain is built from TRBV7-2 and TRBJ2-7, with D tentatively TRBD1 (5 bases). Per germline, CDR1 SGHTA and CDR2 FQGNSA. The CDR3 is made up of 15 amino acids. Trimming left V 5 bases short and J 2 bases short, with 16 bases between. The CDR3 is CASSTTGLSTYEQYF. CDR3 coding DNA: TGTGCCAGCAGCACAACAGGCCTCTCAACCTACGAGCAGTACTTC.

The J gene is TRBJ1-5, the V gene TRBV7-2; D gene ambiguous. The CDR3 extends over 14 amino acids. Trimming cost V 1 base and J 5 bases, with 9 bases left between them. Looked up from germline, CDR1 is SGHTA and CDR2 is FQGNSA. CDR3 amino acids: CASSLVGSYQPQHF. CDR3 sequence (DNA): TGTGCCAGCAGCTTAGTTGGTTCTTATCAGCCCCAGCATTTT.

The gene calls are TRBV15 and TRBJ2-3; 11 bases are a match to TRBD2. The V gene end was trimmed by 3 bases and the J gene end by 4 bases; junction bases not matched to a gene: 3. The CDR3 is made up of 15 amino acids. Per germline, CDR1 LNHNV and CDR2 YYDKDF (reference sequence). In DNA form, the CDR3 reads TGTGCCACCAGCAGGACTAGCGGGATCTCAGATACGCAGTATTTT. As protein: CATSRTSGISDTQYF.

The sample holds one count of this clonotype. V usage is TRBV7-9 and J usage is TRBJ2-7; 8 bases fit TRBD2. The V gene's germline CDR1 is SEHNR and CDR2 FQNEAQ (reference sequence). The CDR3 sequence is 15 residues long. V shed 5 bases and J 2 bases; nucleotides not matched to a gene: 8. In nucleotides, the CDR3 is TGTGCCAGCAGCACCCCTAGCGGGTCAACCTACGAGCAGTACTTC. The encoded protein is CASSTPSGSTYEQYF.

This chain connects TRBV11-2 to TRBJ1-1; D may be TRBD1 (5 bases). Trimming took off 5 bases at V and 0 bases at J, with 16 bases between the two ends. Germline V CDR1 and CDR2: SGHAT, FQNNGV. The CDR3 runs 16 residues. CDR3 amino acids: CASSRPEGSMNTEAFF. As DNA, the CDR3 is TGTGCCAGCAGCCGACCGGAGGGGAGTATGAACACTGAAGCTTTCTTT.

This clonotype appeared once. A much larger clone lies one base from this, so it may be a read error. This chain uses TRBV11-2 with TRBJ2-3; 10 bases are shared with TRBD2. CDR3 length: 15 residues. V lost 3 bases, J lost 8 bases, and 8 bases stayed unmatched. Germline-derived CDR1 and CDR2 are SGHAT and FQNNGV. The DNA of the CDR3 is TGTGCCAGCAGCTTGGGAGCGGGAGGGCCGGGTACGCAGTATTTT. Encoded protein: CASSLGAGGPGTQYF.

The sample holds a few counts of this clonotype. The chain recombines TRBV10-2 with TRBJ2-7; 7 positions agree with TRBD2. V was pared by 6 bases and J by 6 bases, with 8 bases of the junction left unmatched. The CDR3 totals 13 residues. Germline CDR1 WSHSY, CDR2 SAAADI. In nucleotides, the CDR3 is TGCGCCAGCAGCGCCCGACTAGCTCTCGAGCAGTACTTC. This codes for CASSARLALEQYF.

In this sample, this clonotype turned up a few times. This chain's CDR3 is CASSQEGVGTFLYNEQFF. The DNA of the CDR3 is TGCGCCAGCAGCCAAGAAGGGGTCGGGACTTTTCTTTACAATGAGCAGTTCTTC. V gene TRBV4-1 combines with J gene TRBJ2-1; tentative D call: TRBD2 (6 bases). V lost 0 bases, J lost 4 bases, and 19 bases lay in between. This CDR3 spans 18 amino acids. The germline V gene encodes CDR1 MGHRA and CDR2 YSYEKL.

This clonotype has a handful of counts. The chain is built from TRBV9 and TRBJ2-7; D gene ambiguous. The germline V gene has CDR1 SGDLS and CDR2 YYNGEE. This CDR3 comprises 15 residues. V lost 3 bases and J 7 bases, leaving 20 bases between the germline ends. The CDR3 is CASSAALSSQAEQYF. The CDR3 DNA follows: TGTGCCAGCAGCGCAGCCCTCTCATCCCAGGCAGAGCAGTACTTC.

The sample holds many counts of this clonotype. This chain uses TRBV4-2 with TRBJ1-6; no clear D gene. The germline V gene encodes CDR1 LGHNA and CDR2 YNFKEQ. V was shortened by 1 base and J by 5 bases, with 6 bases between the two germline ends. The CDR3 runs 14 residues. CDR3 sequence: CASSQGMDNSPLHF. In DNA, the CDR3 is TGTGCCAGCAGCCAAGGGATGGATAATTCACCCCTCCACTTT.

The V gene is TRBV20-1, the J gene TRBJ2-3; TRBD1 might be the D (6 bases). The CDR3 extends over 14 amino acids. The germline V gene has CDR1 DFQATT and CDR2 SNEGSKA (reference sequence). Trimming pared 6 bases from V and 1 base from J, leaving 14 bases between. CDR3 region: CSAVATGRTDTQYF. The CDR3 nucleotides are TGCAGTGCCGTAGCGACAGGCCGCACAGATACGCAGTATTTT.